Below are 7 T cell receptor beta chains sequenced from a single sample in a study of T cells after yellow fever vaccination (dated by TCRdb to the late 2010s). Library generation was performed with 5' RACE. Sequencing took place on an Illumina HiSeq 2500. The public sequencing data were trimmed at Q25 with fastp and processed into clonotypes with MiXCR by TCRdb, which kept only in-frame beta chains. Rows merge per CDR3 protein into single entries with the most common DNA and genes. The sample contains about 73,000 distinct CDR3 sequences, around 7% of them found a single time. About 40% of the sample lies in the top ten. The label giving this sample's treatment or condition can be read as: live attenuated yellow fever vaccine strain. The sequencing here drew on CD8+ T cells sorted from PBMCs, taken on the day of the yellow fever booster vaccination. The source of these receptors is a man between 25 and 39 years old who received the YFV17D yellow fever vaccine.

V is TRBV5-6 and J is TRBJ2-3, with D unclear. The length of the CDR3 is 14 residues. The V and J ends lost 4 bases and 5 bases respectively, with 14 bases between them. CDR1 and CDR2 (germline): SGHDT, YYEEEE. The CDR3 here is CASSLDSIQDTQYF. The CDR3 bases are TGTGCCAGCAGCCTTGATAGCATCCAAGATACGCAGTATTTT.

This clonotype was detected a few times. The chain links TRBV3-1 to TRBJ2-7; D may be TRBD1 (5 bases). Germline CDR1 reads LGHDT; CDR2 reads YNNKEL (reference sequence). Deletions cut 2 bases from V and 3 bases from J, with 5 bases between. This CDR3 is 12 amino acids long. CDR3 in DNA: TGTGCCAGCAGCCAAACAGGCTACGAGCAGTACTTC. It encodes CASSQTGYEQYF.

The V gene is TRBV12-3 or TRBV12-4, the J gene TRBJ1-2, with D unresolved. V lost 5 bases and J 13 bases, leaving 17 bases between the germline ends. This CDR3 has 12 amino acids. CDR3 loop: CASSHGGWEGTF. The CDR3 DNA follows: TGTGCCAGCAGTCACGGTGGGTGGGAGGGCACCTTC.

The J gene is TRBJ2-3, the V gene TRBV2; no definite D call. Trimming pared 8 bases from V and 2 bases from J, leaving 8 bases between. The germline V gene encodes CDR1 SNHLY and CDR2 FYNNEI. The CDR3 spans 12 residues. The CDR3 is CASQGVTDTQYF. The DNA of the CDR3 is TGTGCCAGCCAAGGAGTCACAGATACGCAGTATTTT.

The chain joins TRBV30 to TRBJ1-4; no firm D call. V was shortened by 0 bases and J by 8 bases, with 4 bases between the two germline ends. Per germline, CDR1 GTSNPN and CDR2 SVGIG (reference sequence). The CDR3 runs to 11 residues. This CDR3 reads CAWSVTEKLFF. Written as DNA, the CDR3 is TGTGCCTGGAGTGTAACCGAAAAACTGTTTTTT.

This clonotype was counted ten times or more. The V call is TRBV5-1, the J call TRBJ2-7; 8 bases match TRBD1. This CDR3 is built from 15 residues. Germline V lookup: CDR1 SGHRS, CDR2 YFSETQ. The J segment lost 2 bases and the V segment lost 4 bases, leaving 8 bases of the junction unmatched. CDR3 in DNA: TGCGCCAGCAGCCTGCGGACAGGGCCTGCCTACGAGCAGTACTTC. Protein: CASSLRTGPAYEQYF.

This clonotype has a count of ten or more. CDR3 region: CASSQDWGPGSAYEQYF. The CDR3 bases are TGCGCCAGCAGCCAAGATTGGGGTCCCGGGAGTGCCTACGAGCAGTACTTC. J is TRBJ2-7 and V is TRBV4-3, with a tentative D call TRBD2 (6 bases). V was shortened by 0 bases and J by 2 bases, with 17 bases between the two germline ends. CDR3 length: 17 residues. CDR1 LGHNA and CDR2 YSLEER come from the germline V gene.